Listed here are 28 T cell receptor beta chains from one sample, sequenced in a study of beta chain features in type 1 diabetes. The investigators reverse transcribed all of the isolated RNA, so they sequenced expressed TCRB transcripts. TCRdb's copy holds only in-frame clones and misses some; the assay was immunoSEQ multiplex PCR. The repertoire holds approximately 330,000 clones, 11% seen once, with around 0.015% in the top ten. The sample taken for sequencing was naive CD4+ T cells from blood. The source of these receptors is a woman aged 25 to 39 in good health.

This clone was observed a few times. V usage is TRBV7-9 and J usage is TRBJ2-1; D unclear. This CDR3 region has 11 residues. Germline CDR1 and CDR2: SEHNR and FQNEAQ (reference sequence). The germline V and J ends were trimmed by 2 bases and 10 bases, with 6 bases remaining between them. CDR3 sequence reads: CASSLLLEQFF. The CDR3 DNA follows: TGTGCCAGCAGCTTACTACTGGAGCAGTTCTTC.

This clone turned up a few times. The rearrangement joins TRBV25-1 to TRBJ2-2; 10 bases line up with TRBD2. CDR1 MGHDK and CDR2 SYGVNS come from the germline V gene. This CDR3 comprises 15 residues. After removal of 3 bases from V and 3 bases from J, the junction contained 1 base not matched to a gene. The CDR3 spells CASSETSGYTGELFF. The CDR3 nucleotides read TGTGCCAGCAGTGAGACTAGCGGGTACACCGGGGAGCTGTTTTTT.

This clone came up a few times. V is TRBV19 and J is TRBJ2-1; a possible D gene is TRBD2 (5 bases). The CDR3 totals 15 residues. Looked up from germline, CDR1 is LNHDA and CDR2 is SQIVND (reference sequence). Trimming shortened V by 2 bases and J by 2 bases, and 10 bases separated the two germline ends. The CDR3 bases are TGTGCCAGTAGTATATCTGGGAGCCCCTACAATGAGCAGTTCTTC. Encoded protein: CASSISGSPYNEQFF.

The chain links TRBV4-2 to TRBJ2-1; D not resolved. There are 13 residues in the CDR3. V was pared by 6 bases and J by 9 bases, with 15 bases between. CDR1 LGHNA and CDR2 YNFKEQ come from the germline V gene. CDR3 loop: CASRPLDTREQFF. The CDR3 nucleotides are TGTGCCAGCAGACCCTTAGACACTCGTGAGCAGTTCTTC.

In its sample, this clone was seen a few times. The chain uses TRBV27 and TRBJ2-5; maybe TRBD1 (5 bases). V lost 4 bases to trimming and J lost 2 bases, with 14 bases between them. Per the germline V gene, CDR1 is MNHEY and CDR2 is SMNVEV (reference sequence). This CDR3 contains 15 residues. This chain's CDR3 is CASSSNRQFQETQYF. For the CDR3, the DNA is TGTGCCAGCAGTTCGAACAGGCAATTTCAAGAGACCCAGTACTTC.

The chain is built from TRBV18 and TRBJ2-7; 11 bases line up with TRBD2. V was pared by 3 bases and J by 3 bases, with 7 bases of the junction left unmatched. CDR1 and CDR2 (germline): KGHSH, LQKENI. The CDR3 has 16 amino acids. CDR3 bases: TGTGCCAGCTCACCCCGAACTAGCGGGAGCTTCTACGAGCAGTACTTC. Protein sequence: CASSPRTSGSFYEQYF.

The J gene is TRBJ1-2, the V gene TRBV18; D may be TRBD1 (5 bases). The V end lost 6 bases, the J end lost 4 bases, and 18 bases lay between the germline ends. CDR3 length equals 15 residues. Germline assignment: CDR1 KGHSH and CDR2 LQKENI. For the CDR3, the DNA is TGTGCCAGCTCCCGGGGGGAGACGGGAGGCTATGGCTACACCTTC. Translated: CASSRGETGGYGYTF.

The chain is built from TRBV4-3 and TRBJ2-1, with 12 bases lining up with TRBD2. After removal of 0 bases from V and 5 bases from J, the junction contained 8 bases not matched to a gene. The CDR3 spans 18 residues. From germline, CDR1 is LGHNA and CDR2 YSLEER. The CDR3 loop reads CASSQDPQLAGGHNEQFF. CDR3 coding DNA: TGCGCCAGCAGCCAAGACCCACAACTAGCGGGAGGCCACAATGAGCAGTTCTTC.

This chain joins TRBV25-1 and TRBJ2-2; D remains ambiguous. Germline assignment: CDR1 MGHDK and CDR2 SYGVNS. V lost 0 bases and J lost 6, with 11 bases in between. This CDR3 is 15 amino acids long. This chain's CDR3 is CASSEYHTTPGELFF. The CDR3 bases are TGTGCCAGCAGTGAATATCACACAACCCCCGGGGAGCTGTTTTTT.

With respect to this clone: The junction shows a germline mismatch at one end, possibly a read error. V is TRBV30 and J is TRBJ1-4; tentative D call: TRBD1 (5 bases). The CDR3 is made up of 16 amino acids. CDR1 GTSNPN and CDR2 SVGIG come from the germline V gene (reference sequence). The CDR3 bases are TGTGCCTGGAGTGCCTATCAGGAGGGGTCTAACGAAAAACTGTTTTTT. It codes for CAWSAYQEGSNEKLFF.

This clone was observed a few times. V and J are TRBV9 and TRBJ1-3; 8 bases agree with TRBD1. The CDR3 has 15 residues. Germline V gene lookup returns CDR1 SGDLS and CDR2 YYNGEE. The J segment lost 4 bases and the V segment lost 3 bases, leaving 6 bases of the junction unmatched. The CDR3 DNA reads TGTGCCAGCAGCGCCGGACAGGGACGAGGAAACACCATATATTTT. This sequence encodes CASSAGQGRGNTIYF.

As to this clone: Other DNA sequences in this specimen translate into the identical CDR3. This sequence joins TRBV9 and TRBJ2-1, with 8 bases aligning to TRBD2. This CDR3 has 15 residues. Germline values: CDR1 SGDLS, CDR2 YYNGEE. V shed 2 bases and J 1 base; nucleotides not matched to a gene: 2. This CDR3 is CASSVTSGSYNEQFF. The CDR3, as DNA: TGTGCCAGCAGCGTTACTAGCGGATCCTACAATGAGCAGTTCTTC.

This clone was recorded many times. The chain employs TRBV23-1 and TRBJ2-4; D perhaps matches TRBD2 (6 bases). TRBV23-1 qualifies as an ORF whose function is uncertain. The CDR3 extends over 17 amino acids. Trimming left V 0 bases short and J 0 bases short, with 12 bases between. CDR3 loop: CASSQSLAERAKNIQYF. The CDR3 nucleotides read TGCGCCAGCAGTCAATCCTTAGCGGAGAGAGCCAAAAACATTCAGTACTTC.

The chain couples TRBV7-2 to TRBJ2-1; D may be TRBD2 (5 bases). CDR3 length equals 13 residues. V lost 3 bases, J lost 7 bases, and 10 bases lay in between. Per the germline V gene, CDR1 is SGHTA and CDR2 is FQGNSA. CDR3 loop: CASSFGEWNEQFF. The CDR3 DNA is TGTGCCAGCAGCTTTGGGGAGTGGAATGAGCAGTTCTTC.

This clone has only a few counts. The V and J genes are TRBV2 and TRBJ2-1; the D is unclear. The CDR3 runs 14 residues. The ends were cut back, 1 base at V and 0 bases at J, with 4 bases in the middle. Germline V lookup: CDR1 SNHLY, CDR2 FYNNEI. The CDR3 region is CASSEGSSYNEQFF. The CDR3, as DNA: TGTGCCAGCAGTGAAGGGAGCTCCTACAATGAGCAGTTCTTC.

V is TRBV6-5 and J is TRBJ1-5, with 7 positions matching TRBD1. Germline V lookup: CDR1 MNHEY, CDR2 SVGAGI. This CDR3 has 15 amino acids. V lost 6 bases, J lost 3 bases, and 8 bases stayed unmatched. CDR3 sequence (DNA): TGTGCCAGCAGGCCCACAGGGGAGGTCAATCAGCCCCAGCATTTT. It translates to CASRPTGEVNQPQHF.

This clone was counted between two and nine times. This rearrangement joins TRBV5-1 to TRBJ2-1, with 10 bases that match TRBD1. V was clipped by 5 bases and J by 5 bases; unmatched bases: 7. The CDR3 consists of 15 residues. Germline assignment: CDR1 SGHRS and CDR2 YFSETQ. The CDR3: CASRKRTGGNNEQFF. In DNA form, the CDR3 reads TGCGCCAGCAGGAAGCGGACAGGGGGAAACAATGAGCAGTTCTTC.

This clone has a handful of counts. The chain combines TRBV11-1 with TRBJ2-3; D gene uncertain. V lost 3 bases and J 0 bases, leaving 7 bases between the germline ends. CDR1 SGHAT and CDR2 FQDESV come from the germline V gene (reference sequence). The CDR3 is 14 residues long. The CDR3 loop is CASSLLRSTDTQYF. The CDR3 DNA sequence: TGTGCCAGCAGCTTGTTGAGGAGCACAGATACGCAGTATTTT.

The rearrangement links TRBV19 to TRBJ2-7; D is unresolved. The CDR3 spans 15 residues. Germline V gene sequence: CDR1 LNHDA, CDR2 SQIVND (reference sequence). V lost 7 bases, J lost 2 bases, and 18 bases lay in between. CDR3 in amino acids: CASTPSGSRAYEQYF. The CDR3 DNA is TGTGCCAGTACCCCTTCGGGTAGCCGAGCCTACGAGCAGTACTTC.

This rearrangement joins TRBV28 to TRBJ2-5; a possible D gene is TRBD2 (5 bases). The J call may be mistaken, given a closer DNA end match to TRBJ2-7. The CDR3 covers 13 residues. Germline V gene sequence: CDR1 MDHEN, CDR2 SYDVKM. This CDR3 reads CASSVSGNYEQYF. The CDR3 DNA follows: TGTGCCAGCAGTGTCTCCGGGAACTACGAGCAGTACTTC.

The rearrangement joins TRBV11-2 to TRBJ2-2, with a weak D call TRBD1 (5 bases). Between the trimmed V and J ends, which lost 6 bases and 1 base, there was a span of 9 bases. The length of the CDR3 is 14 residues. The germline CDR1 and CDR2 sequences are SGHAT and FQNNGV. The CDR3: CASRIGQNTGELFF. The DNA of the CDR3 is TGTGCCAGCAGAATTGGACAGAACACCGGGGAGCTGTTTTTT.

V usage is TRBV18 and J usage is TRBJ1-2, with 12 bases matching TRBD1. Trimming removed 6 bases from V and 8 bases from J; junction bases left unmatched: 10. Germline CDR1 reads KGHSH; CDR2 reads LQKENI. This CDR3 spans 15 amino acids. The CDR3 region has the DNA TGTGCCAGCTCGGCAGAGGGACAGGGGGCGAAAGGCTACACCTTC. Its protein is CASSAEGQGAKGYTF.

This clone showed up just a few times. The rearrangement uses TRBV30 and TRBJ2-7, with a tentative D call TRBD1 (5 bases). CDR1 is GTSNPN and CDR2 is SVGIG in the germline V gene (reference sequence). Trimming took off 0 bases at V and 4 bases at J, with 10 bases between the two ends. This CDR3 spans 13 amino acids. CDR3: CAWSVGPGYEQYF. In DNA, the CDR3 is TGTGCCTGGAGTGTAGGACCAGGGTACGAGCAGTACTTC. The full variable domain, its missing parts supplied by reference TRBV30 and TRBJ2-7, is SQTIHQWPATLVQPVGSPLSLECTVEGTSNPNLYWYRQAAGRGLQLLFYSVGIGQISSEVPQNLSASRPQDRQFILSSKKLLLSDSGFYLCAWSVGPGYEQYFGPGTRLTVT.

The gene calls are TRBV7-3 and TRBJ1-1, with D perhaps matching TRBD1 (6 bases). The germline CDR1 and CDR2 sequences are SGHTA and FQGTGA. This CDR3 is 13 amino acids long. Trimming stripped 4 bases from V and 6 bases from J, with 12 bases between. The CDR3 nucleotides are TGTGCCAGCAGCTCCACCACAGGGTCTGAAGCTTTCTTT. Its protein is CASSSTTGSEAFF. The entire variable domain, with the rest obtained from reference TRBV7-3 and TRBJ1-1, is as follows: GAGVSQTPSNKVTEKGKYVELRCDPISGHTALYWYRQSLGQGPEFLIYFQGTGAADDSGLPNDRFFAVRPEGSVSTLKIQRTERGDSAVYLCASSSTTGSEAFFGQGTRLTVV.

The rearrangement uses TRBV10-3 and TRBJ2-7; 10 bases align to TRBD1. With 7 bases clipped from V and 3 bases from J, the junction kept 6 bases outside the gene matches. The germline V gene has CDR1 ENHRY and CDR2 SYGVKD. The CDR3 is 14 residues long. The CDR3 loop is CAIISRTGGYEQYF. The DNA for the CDR3 is TGTGCCATCATAAGTAGGACAGGGGGCTACGAGCAGTACTTC.

This chain joins TRBV7-2 and TRBJ2-7; D not certain. Germline assignment: CDR1 SGHTA and CDR2 FQGNSA. V was clipped by 4 bases and J by 12 bases, with 16 bases between them. CDR3 length: 12 residues. CDR3 sequence (DNA): TGTGCCAGCAGCTCCCCCCCCGGAGACCTGTACTTC. Protein product: CASSSPPGDLYF. The full variable domain, in which reference TRBV7-2 and TRBJ2-7 provide the parts outside the CDR3, is GAGVSQSPSNKVTEKGKDVELRCDPISGHTALYWYRQSLGQGLEFLIYFQGNSAPDKSGLPSDRFSAERTGGSVSTLTIQRTQQEDSAVYLCASSSPPGDLYFGPGTRLTVT.

This clone was counted a few times. This rearrangement joins TRBV18 to TRBJ2-1; possibly TRBD2 for D (6 bases). Germline V gives CDR1 KGHSH, CDR2 LQKENI. V lost 5 bases and J 4 bases, leaving 21 bases between the germline ends. The CDR3 is 17 amino acids. CDR3 sequence reads: CASSFYSGTSYYNEQFF. CDR3 nucleotides: TGTGCCAGCTCATTCTATTCCGGGACTTCGTATTACAATGAGCAGTTCTTC.

This rearrangement joins TRBV29-1 to TRBJ2-1, with D perhaps matching TRBD2 (5 bases). Germline V gives CDR1 SQVTM, CDR2 ANQGSEA. The CDR3 spans 15 residues. V was trimmed by 1 base and J by 6 bases, leaving 16 bases between them. CDR3 region: CSVEGEGNIPNEQFF. In nucleotides, the CDR3 is TGCAGCGTTGAAGGTGAGGGAAATATCCCCAATGAGCAGTTCTTC.